A single sample gave rise to the 28 T cell receptor beta chains below, sequenced in a study of blood T cell repertoires in COVID-19 (dated by TCRdb to about 2020). The library came from the immunoSEQ multiplex PCR assay. This immuneACCESS table, as held by TCRdb, lists in-frame sequences with V and J called but not all clones. Of the missing ones, under half trace to an unresolved V gene in checked studies; the others have no known cause. The sample table holds 150,000 or so clones, of which nearly 70% were seen once. 1.5% to 2% of the sample goes to the ten largest clones. What was sequenced was peripheral blood. The receptors come from a woman aged 65 to 85 with acute or convalescent COVID-19.

This clone was observed a handful of times. This rearrangement joins TRBV5-6 to TRBJ2-1; 8 nucleotides agree with TRBD2. Per germline, CDR1 SGHDT and CDR2 YYEEEE. Trimming cost V 4 bases and J 2 bases; bases outside gene matches: 8. CDR3 length: 16 residues. CDR3 loop: CASSLGGASAYNEQFF. CDR3 DNA sequence: TGTGCCAGCAGCCTCGGGGGGGCTAGCGCCTACAATGAGCAGTTCTTC.

The rearrangement uses TRBV4-1 and TRBJ1-4, with 7 bases identical to TRBD1. The CDR3 length is 15 residues. CDR1 and CDR2 from the germline V gene are MGHRA and YSYEKL. V lost 2 bases and J lost 4; bases outside the gene matches: 4. The CDR3 DNA is TGCGCCAGCAGCCAAATGACAGGGCATAATGAAAAACTGTTTTTT. It translates to CASSQMTGHNEKLFF.

This chain links TRBV13 with TRBJ1-2, with D maybe TRBD1 (5 bases). V lost 5 bases and J lost 8, with 18 bases in between. Germline CDR1 is PRHDT and CDR2 is FYEKMQ (reference sequence). This CDR3 is 14 amino acids long. The CDR3 loop reads CASSQWGHEKGYTF. The CDR3 region has the DNA TGTGCCAGCAGCCAGTGGGGCCACGAGAAGGGCTACACCTTC.

In its sample, this clone was seen a few times. The CDR3 nucleotides are TGTGCCAGTAGTGACCAGGGAGGAGAGACCCAGTACTTC. Its protein is CASSDQGGETQYF. V gene TRBV19 combines with J gene TRBJ2-5; D is perhaps TRBD2 (6 bases). The CDR3 sequence is 13 residues long. V lost 5 bases to trimming and J lost 4 bases, with 11 bases between them. Germline lookup yields CDR1 LNHDA and CDR2 SQIVND (reference sequence).

The rearrangement joins TRBV10-3 to TRBJ1-5; D is possibly TRBD1 (6 bases). The V end lost 5 bases, the J end lost 3 bases, and 11 bases lay between the germline ends. In germline, CDR1 is ENHRY, CDR2 SYGVKD. The CDR3 is 14 amino acids. In DNA, the CDR3 is TGTGCCATCAGTCCTGGACAGAACAATCAGCCCCAGCATTTT. It yields the protein CAISPGQNNQPQHF.

The V gene is TRBV30, the J gene TRBJ2-6; 8 nucleotides line up with TRBD1. This CDR3 region has 14 residues. After removal of 7 bases from V and 0 bases from J, the junction contained 2 bases not matched to a gene. The germline gives CDR1 GTSNPN, CDR2 SVGIG (reference sequence). The CDR3 DNA follows: TGTGCCTCTACAGGGGGCTCTGGGGCCAACGTCCTGACTTTC. Its translation: CASTGGSGANVLTF. The full variable domain, with the rest looked up from reference TRBV30 and TRBJ2-6, is SQTIHQWPATLVQPVGSPLSLECTVEGTSNPNLYWYRQAAGRGLQLLFYSVGIGQISSEVPQNLSASRPQDRQFILSSKKLLLSDSGFYLCASTGGSGANVLTFGAGSRLTVL.

Only a few counts were recorded for this clone. V gene TRBV4-1 combines with J gene TRBJ2-3; TRBD2 matches 12 bases. J lost 1 base, V lost 2 bases, and 10 bases had no gene match. CDR3 length: 19 residues. Germline V gene sequence: CDR1 MGHRA, CDR2 YSYEKL. CDR3 residues: CASSQSASGGASRTDTQYF. In DNA form, the CDR3 reads TGCGCCAGCAGCCAATCGGCTAGCGGGGGGGCCTCTCGCACAGATACGCAGTATTTT.

As concerns this clone: The identical CDR3 is also encoded by other nucleotide sequences in the sample. The rearrangement joins TRBV19 to TRBJ1-1; 10 bases align to TRBD1. The CDR3 extends over 14 amino acids. J was trimmed by 5 bases and V by 6 bases; bases with no gene match: 6. Looked up from germline, CDR1 is LNHDA and CDR2 is SQIVND (reference sequence). The CDR3, as DNA: TGTGCCAGTAGGCCCGGGACAGGGGCGACTGAAGCTTTCTTT. Translated, it gives CASRPGTGATEAFF.

The chain couples TRBV19 to TRBJ1-4, with 8 positions matching TRBD1. J lost 7 bases, V lost 9 bases, and 10 bases had no gene match. Germline lookup yields CDR1 LNHDA and CDR2 SQIVND (reference sequence). The CDR3 consists of 14 residues. CDR3 nucleotide sequence: TGTGCCAGCGGTAGAGGGGACAGGACTGAAAAACTGTTTTTT. Encoded protein: CASGRGDRTEKLFF.

The rearrangement joins TRBV13 to TRBJ1-2, with 7 bases matching TRBD1. The V and J ends lost 4 bases and 4 bases, in that order; junction bases with no gene match: 3. Germline CDR1 and CDR2: PRHDT and FYEKMQ (reference sequence). The CDR3 runs to 13 residues. CDR3 residues: CASSSRTGYGYTF. CDR3 DNA: TGTGCCAGCAGCTCCAGGACAGGCTATGGCTACACCTTC.

Regarding this clone: The sample has other DNA sequences that encode this CDR3 too. This chain joins TRBV5-1 and TRBJ2-1, with TRBD2 matching 8 bases. The V gene's germline CDR1 is SGHRS and CDR2 YFSETQ. There are 16 residues in the CDR3. V shed 1 base, J shed 0 bases, and the junction held 3 bases outside the gene matches. This chain's CDR3 is CASSLTGGSSYNEQFF. In nucleotides, the CDR3 is TGCGCCAGCAGCTTGACGGGGGGGAGCTCCTACAATGAGCAGTTCTTC.

J is TRBJ2-3 and V is TRBV5-1, with 8 bases that match TRBD1. The CDR3 is made up of 16 amino acids. Germline V lookup: CDR1 SGHRS, CDR2 YFSETQ. With 7 bases clipped from V and 2 bases from J, the junction kept 12 bases outside the gene matches. The CDR3 region has the DNA TGCGCCAGCCGAAGGGAGGACAGGGTCCTCACAGATACGCAGTATTTT. This translates into CASRREDRVLTDTQYF.

The chain combines TRBV2 with TRBJ2-5, with D perhaps matching TRBD2 (6 bases). The CDR3 sequence is 14 residues long. The V gene's germline CDR1 is SNHLY and CDR2 FYNNEI. Trimming shortened V by 7 bases and J by 2 bases, and 14 bases separated the two germline ends. CDR3 in DNA: TGTGCCAGCAAGCCGCGGGACGGACAAGAGACCCAGTACTTC. Translated: CASKPRDGQETQYF.

This clone was observed a handful of times. The gene calls are TRBV9 and TRBJ2-1; TRBD1 aligns across 8 bases. Germline V gene lookup returns CDR1 SGDLS and CDR2 YYNGEE. This CDR3 comprises 15 residues. With 1 base clipped from V and 3 bases from J, the junction kept 3 bases outside the gene matches. The CDR3 here is CASSVRTGNYNEQFF. The CDR3 DNA reads as TGTGCCAGCAGCGTACGGACAGGGAACTACAATGAGCAGTTCTTC.

This clone was found once. The genes are TRBV7-2 and TRBJ1-1; weak D call: TRBD1 (5 bases). Germline V gene lookup returns CDR1 SGHTA and CDR2 FQGNSA. This CDR3 has 15 residues. V lost 1 base, J lost 4 bases, and 13 bases lay in between. This CDR3 is CASSLDTYRITEAFF. The CDR3 nucleotides are TGTGCCAGCAGCTTAGATACCTACAGGATCACTGAAGCTTTCTTT.

This clone appeared a few times. V and J are TRBV18 and TRBJ2-5; D might be TRBD1 (7 bases). The germline V gene has CDR1 KGHSH and CDR2 LQKENI. This CDR3 is built from 15 residues. Trimming took off 3 bases at V and 2 bases at J, with 13 bases between the two ends. CDR3 in amino acids: CASSPLTGRQETQYF. The CDR3 coding sequence is TGTGCCAGCTCACCGTTGACAGGGAGGCAAGAGACCCAGTACTTC.

V gene TRBV19 combines with J gene TRBJ1-3, with D possibly TRBD1 on 6 matching bases. V lost 11 bases and J lost 0, with 14 bases in between. CDR1 is LNHDA, CDR2 SQIVND, per germline (reference sequence). The CDR3 totals 14 residues. For the CDR3, the DNA is TGTGCCTCGAGGGACATGAGCTCTGGAAACACCATATATTTT. Its translation: CASRDMSSGNTIYF.

This clone has only a few counts. The chain carries TRBV20-1 and TRBJ2-1, with TRBD2 matching over 8 bases. V gave up 3 bases and J gave up 4 bases; unmatched junction bases: 11. Germline V gene sequence: CDR1 DFQATT, CDR2 SNEGSKA (reference sequence). The CDR3 sequence is 16 residues long. The CDR3 protein is CSASEVGGRIYNEQFF. The CDR3 coding sequence is TGCAGTGCTAGTGAAGTCGGCGGGAGGATATACAATGAGCAGTTCTTC.

This clone was counted between two and nine times. V usage is TRBV18 and J usage is TRBJ1-3; 7 bases match TRBD1. Germline CDR1 is KGHSH and CDR2 is LQKENI. Trimming removed 5 bases from V and 0 bases from J; junction bases left unmatched: 7. CDR3 length: 16 amino acids. CDR3 sequence (DNA): TGTGCCAGCTCATCTACAGGGGTATCCTCTGGAAACACCATATATTTT. Protein: CASSSTGVSSGNTIYF.

This clone was counted only a few times. The genes are TRBV6-2 or TRBV6-3 and TRBJ2-5; the D gene is possibly TRBD1 (6 bases). V was clipped by 6 bases and J by 5 bases, with 16 bases between them. Germline V CDR1 and CDR2: MNHEY, SVGEGT. This CDR3 contains 14 residues. The CDR3 region has the DNA TGTGCCAGCAGCTCCAGGGGTGACGGGGAGACCCAGTACTTC. As protein: CASSSRGDGETQYF.

The rearrangement joins TRBV7-9 to TRBJ1-4; 10 nucleotides match TRBD1. With V trimmed by 5 bases and J by 2 bases, 5 bases remained unmatched. The CDR3 length is 16 residues. CDR1 is SEHNR and CDR2 is FQNEAQ in the germline V gene (reference sequence). Here the CDR3 reads CASSIGQGGTNEKLFF. CDR3 nucleotide sequence: TGTGCCAGCAGCATAGGACAGGGGGGGACTAATGAAAAACTGTTTTTT.

This clone has more than one count but fewer than ten. The V and J genes are TRBV3-1 (or the pseudogene TRBV3-2) and TRBJ2-1; 9 nucleotides line up with TRBD2. The ends lost 1 base at V and 5 bases at J; junction bases unmatched: 3. This CDR3 spans 15 amino acids. The germline CDR1 and CDR2 sequences are LGHDT and YNNKEL (reference sequence). CDR3 bases: TGTGCCAGCAGCCAAGGGCCTAGCGGGGACAATGAGCAGTTCTTC. As protein: CASSQGPSGDNEQFF.

This clone showed up just once. The J gene is TRBJ2-7, the V gene TRBV12-3 or TRBV12-4, with a weak D call TRBD1 (8 bases). The CDR3 spans 13 residues. V shed 5 bases and J shed 6 bases, with 14 bases lying between them. The CDR3 region is CASSQTGEGEQYF. The CDR3, as DNA: TGTGCCAGCAGTCAGACAGGGGAGGGCGAGCAGTACTTC.

This chain uses TRBV30 with TRBJ2-1; D unresolved. The CDR3 contains 15 residues. The germline CDR1 and CDR2 sequences are GTSNPN and SVGIG (reference sequence). Trimming shortened V by 1 base and J by 0 bases, and 10 bases separated the two germline ends. CDR3 in amino acids: CAWSASLYSYNEQFF. CDR3 nucleotide sequence: TGTGCCTGGAGTGCCTCTTTATACTCCTACAATGAGCAGTTCTTC.

V is TRBV9 and J is TRBJ1-2, with TRBD1 matching 7 bases. Germline assignment: CDR1 SGDLS and CDR2 YYNGEE. CDR3 length: 16 amino acids. Trimming at V came to 4 bases and at J to 4 bases, leaving 13 bases not matched to a gene. CDR3 coding DNA: TGTGCCAGCAGCCCGACGACAGGGATGCGTTCCTATGGCTACACCTTC. Its translation is CASSPTTGMRSYGYTF.

This clone has a count of ten or more. The V and J genes are TRBV19 and TRBJ1-2; D uncertain. Trimming removed 9 bases from V and 0 bases from J, with 17 bases in between. Germline CDR1 is LNHDA and CDR2 is SQIVND (reference sequence). The CDR3 runs 15 residues. The CDR3 is CASSITAGANYGYTF. The DNA for the CDR3 is TGTGCCAGCTCAATAACGGCGGGAGCTAACTATGGCTACACCTTC.

V is TRBV19 and J is TRBJ2-5; TRBD1 aligns across 8 bases. J was trimmed by 4 bases and V by 6 bases; bases with no gene match: 13. This CDR3 has 16 residues. Germline CDR1 is LNHDA and CDR2 is SQIVND (reference sequence). CDR3 protein: CASRSSRTGFLETQYF. CDR3 DNA: TGTGCCAGTAGGTCCTCCAGGACAGGGTTTCTAGAGACCCAGTACTTC.

Many counts were recorded for this clone. V is TRBV6-5 and J is TRBJ1-1, with D unresolved. Trimming removed 6 bases at V and 1 base at J, with 9 bases between. This CDR3 contains 13 residues. CDR1 is MNHEY and CDR2 is SVGAGI in the germline V gene. The CDR3, as DNA: TGTGCCAGCAGGGTCGGTCAGAACACTGAAGCTTTCTTT. It yields the protein CASRVGQNTEAFF.